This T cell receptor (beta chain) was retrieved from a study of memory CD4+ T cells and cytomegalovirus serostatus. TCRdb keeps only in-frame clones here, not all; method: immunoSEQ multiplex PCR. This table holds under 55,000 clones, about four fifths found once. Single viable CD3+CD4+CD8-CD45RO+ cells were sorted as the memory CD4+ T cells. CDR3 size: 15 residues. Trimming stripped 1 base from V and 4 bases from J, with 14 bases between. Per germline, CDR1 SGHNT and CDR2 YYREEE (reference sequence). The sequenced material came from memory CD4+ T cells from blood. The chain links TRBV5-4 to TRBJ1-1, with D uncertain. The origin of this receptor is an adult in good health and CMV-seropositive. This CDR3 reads CASSLPGASGTEAFF. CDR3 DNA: TGTGCCAGCAGCTTGCCAGGAGCGTCGGGCACTGAAGCTTTCTTT. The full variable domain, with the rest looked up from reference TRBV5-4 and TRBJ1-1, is ETGVTQSPTHLIKTRGQQVTLRCSSQSGHNTVSWYQQALGQGPQFIFQYYREEENGRGNFPPRFSGLQFPNYSSELNVNALELDDSALYLCASSLPGASGTEAFFGQGTRLTVV.